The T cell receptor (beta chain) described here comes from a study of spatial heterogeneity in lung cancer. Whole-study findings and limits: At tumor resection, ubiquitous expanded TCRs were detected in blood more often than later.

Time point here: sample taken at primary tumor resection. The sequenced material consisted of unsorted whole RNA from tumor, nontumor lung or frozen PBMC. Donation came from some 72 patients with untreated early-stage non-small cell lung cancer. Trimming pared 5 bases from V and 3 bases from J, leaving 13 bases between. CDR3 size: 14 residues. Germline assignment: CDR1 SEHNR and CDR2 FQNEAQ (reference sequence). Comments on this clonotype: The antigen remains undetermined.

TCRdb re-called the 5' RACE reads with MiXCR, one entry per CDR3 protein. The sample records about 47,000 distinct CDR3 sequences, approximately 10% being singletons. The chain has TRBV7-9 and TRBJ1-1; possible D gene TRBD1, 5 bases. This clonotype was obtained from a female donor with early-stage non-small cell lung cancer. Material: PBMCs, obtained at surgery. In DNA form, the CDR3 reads TGTGCCAGCAGCAACCAGGGTGGGTACACTGAAGCTTTCTTT. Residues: CASSNQGGYTEAFF.